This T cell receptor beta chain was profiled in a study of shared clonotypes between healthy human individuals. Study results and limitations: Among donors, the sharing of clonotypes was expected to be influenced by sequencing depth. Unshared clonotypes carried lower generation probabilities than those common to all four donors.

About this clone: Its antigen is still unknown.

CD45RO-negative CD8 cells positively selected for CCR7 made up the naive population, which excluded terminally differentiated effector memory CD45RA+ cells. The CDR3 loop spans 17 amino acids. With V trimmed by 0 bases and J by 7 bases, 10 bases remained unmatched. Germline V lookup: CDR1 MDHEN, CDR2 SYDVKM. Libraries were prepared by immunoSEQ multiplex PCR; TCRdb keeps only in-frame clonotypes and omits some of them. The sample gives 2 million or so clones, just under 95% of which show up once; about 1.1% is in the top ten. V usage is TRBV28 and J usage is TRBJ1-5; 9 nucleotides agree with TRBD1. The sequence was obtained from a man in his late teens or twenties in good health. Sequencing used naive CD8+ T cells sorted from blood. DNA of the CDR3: TGTGCCAGCAGTTTATGGGACGGACAGGGGACCGGGCAGCCCCAGCATTTT. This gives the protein CASSLWDGQGTGQPQHF.